This T cell receptor (beta chain) was found in a study of OX40 agonist ivuxolimab in advanced cancers. About the research overall: Three dose-escalation patients had partial responses: one with hepatocellular carcinoma and two with cutaneous melanoma.

General study points: Expanded clones were, on average, more numerous among CD8+ T cells than CD4+.

Of note for this clone: As yet, its antigen is unknown.

Patients with autoimmune history or systemic immunosuppression were excluded. Clones were sequenced by immunoSEQ multiplex PCR, and TCRdb holds only the in-frame ones, with some missing. The table has 60,000 to 80,000 clones, roughly 82% seen once. This CDR3 is built from 14 residues. Trimming took off 7 bases at V and 7 bases at J, with 19 bases between the two ends. Germline CDR1 LGHNA, CDR2 YSLEER. This receptor was obtained from an adult with an advanced solid tumor such as melanoma, head and neck, liver or kidney cancer. V and J are TRBV4-3 and TRBJ1-2; possibly TRBD1 for D (6 bases). Sample: CD4+ or CD8+ T cells sorted from blood, taken in a trial of the OX40 agonist ivuxolimab. CDR3 region: CASKNRVSVSGYTF. The CDR3 DNA sequence: TGCGCCAGCAAAAACAGGGTCAGTGTTAGTGGCTACACCTTC.